The T cell receptor beta chain described here comes from a study of CD8+ T cells in alopecia areata. Sequencing used cDNA as its template, made by extracting RNA and reverse transcribing it. Sequencing was performed with immunoSEQ multiplex PCR; in TCRdb, only in-frame clones are kept and a portion is missing. This sample has 130,000 or so clones, with 45% to 50% found just once. This clone was detected a few times. The input for sequencing was CD8+ T cells sorted from blood, taken at week 0. The receptor's source is a human donor with alopecia areata.

CDR3 nucleotides: TGTGCCAGCAGCTTCAGGGGCAGGGGGATCGACGAGCAGTACTTC. This sequence encodes CASSFRGRGIDEQYF. This rearrangement joins TRBV7-8 to TRBJ2-7; 7 nucleotides match TRBD1. V lost 3 bases and J lost 5; bases outside the gene matches: 10. The CDR3 runs to 15 residues. Germline-derived CDR1 and CDR2 are SGHVS and FQNEAQ.